This T cell receptor beta chain was identified during a study of CXCR3-negative and CXCR3-positive naive CD8 T cells. Across the study: The total count of TRB reads reached around 140 million, and each library contributed about 1.5 +/- 0.3 million.

Study-wide results and caveats: Both of the naive subsets showed about the same high diversity, but memory CD8+ cells had much less. Against CXCR3-negative naive cells, CXCR3-positive naive cells showed more hydrophobic TRB CDR3s. Similar TRBV-TRBJ gene usage was seen in naive CXCR3-negative and CXCR3-positive cells, but not in memory cells.

A remark on this clonotype: Antigen specificity is unknown.

CDR1 SQVTM and CDR2 ANQGSEA come from the germline V gene. The CDR3 consists of 16 residues. Per CD8+ T cell subset, triplicate sorts of 300,000 or so cells each were done. Through 5' RACE with UMI labels, the TRB cDNA libraries were prepared. TCRdb reanalyzed the 5' RACE reads, giving one entry per CDR3 protein sequence and no DNA. This sample's table has under 85,000 distinct CDR3 sequences. Sequenced input: naive CXCR3+ CD8+ T cells from blood. Subset described: CD45RO-CCR7+CD27+CD95- naive CD8+ T cells expressing CXCR3 (TNR3+). The gene calls are TRBV29-1 and TRBJ2-7; TCRdb's D call of TRBD1 is untestable without DNA. The receptor was isolated from a human donor in good health. Some clones in this sample may be carry-over from other donors' samples. CDR3 in amino acids: CSALGSGTGGPYEQYF.